This T cell receptor beta chain was observed in a study of cytomegalovirus exposure and HLA in healthy donors. About the research overall: Around 180 million T cells yielded fewer than 120 million unique TCR beta sequences in earlier analysis.

This clone was counted a few times. Its antigen remains unidentified. V dropped 7 bases and J dropped 2 bases, with 14 bases sitting between them. The germline CDR1 and CDR2 sequences are MNHEY and SVGAGI. The CDR3 sequence is 14 residues long. The PCR was carried out with 60 Vbeta primers and 13 Jbeta primers. Data came from immunoSEQ multiplex PCR; TCRdb stores just in-frame clones and leaves some out. The sample carries about 140,000 clones, approximately 72% recorded once. The study, taken as a whole, reports: A later analysis linked a missense DCLRE1C variant to TCR beta V- and J-gene trimming. Near-uniform donor sequencing depth was presumed by presence/absence analyses.

The receptor comes from a woman aged 60-70 years in good health and CMV-seronegative. The chain joins TRBV6-5 to TRBJ1-1, with a possible D match to TRBD1 (5 bases). Material for sequencing was PBMCs. CDR3 amino acids: CASTSTEINTEAFF. The DNA of the CDR3 is TGTGCCAGCACCTCGACAGAGATTAACACTGAAGCTTTCTTT.